These T cell receptor beta chains were read from a single sample in a study of Ad26.COV2.S vaccination and SARS-CoV-2 variants. The table came from immunoSEQ multiplex PCR; TCRdb's copy has only in-frame clones and leaves some out. Of 410,000 or so clones listed, over 75% were seen once; the top ten hold approximately 12%. Here the sequenced sample was peripheral blood, taken in a trial of Ad26.COV2.S vaccine versus placebo. These receptors all stem from a person between 18 and 65 years old who received the Ad26.COV2.S COVID-19 vaccine or a placebo. Each CDR3 is given with its conserved first and last residue. The D gene is left open where the match is weak. Not all rows give a size; the values are once, few, many and, for expanded clones, a class.

J,D,size,V,length,CDR3,DNA
TRBJ2-1,-,-,TRBV6-5,15,CASSPTGSSYNEQFF,TGTGCCAGCAGCCCAACAGGGTCCTCCTACAATGAGCAGTTCTTC
TRBJ2-2,-,once,TRBV7-9,14,CASSLPGDTGELFF,TGTGCCAGCAGCTTACCAGGGGACACCGGGGAGCTGTTTTTT
TRBJ1-1,-,-,TRBV29-1,14,CSVEDRPPNTEAFF,TGCAGCGTTGAAGATCGTCCCCCCAACACTGAAGCTTTCTTT
TRBJ1-3,-,-,TRBV28,16,CASSLRVPVSGNTIYF,TGTGCCAGCAGTTTAAGGGTTCCAGTCTCTGGAAACACCATATATTTT
TRBJ1-2,TRBD1,-,TRBV6-5,14,CASSYFGQGNGYTF,TGTGCCAGCAGTTACTTCGGACAGGGTAATGGCTACACCTTC
TRBJ2-1,-,-,TRBV7-9,12,CASSPLNNEQFF,TGTGCCAGCAGCCCCCTGAACAATGAGCAGTTCTTC
TRBJ2-7,-,-,TRBV2,12,CASSEGLYEQYF,TGTGCCAGCAGTGAAGGCCTATACGAGCAGTACTTC
TRBJ1-6,-,-,TRBV4-2,16,CASSQDVNSYNSPLHF,TGTGCCAGCAGCCAAGATGTGAACTCCTATAATTCACCCCTCCACTTT
TRBJ1-2,-,-,TRBV14,12,CASSLARGGYTF,TGTGCCAGCAGCCTTGCAAGGGGTGGCTACACCTTC
TRBJ1-1,-,once,TRBV6-5,13,CASSYGQSTEAFF,TGTGCCAGCAGTTACGGCCAGTCCACTGAAGCTTTCTTT
TRBJ2-7,-,-,TRBV2,11,CASSVAREQYF,TGTGCCAGCAGCGTGGCCCGCGAGCAGTACTTC
TRBJ1-2,-,many,TRBV13,14,CASSLGGPNYGYTF,TGTGCCAGCAGCTTAGGCGGACCGAACTATGGCTACACCTTC
TRBJ1-1,TRBD1,-,TRBV19,13,CASSINQGAWAFF,TGTGCCAGTAGTATAAATCAGGGGGCCTGGGCTTTCTTT
TRBJ1-3,-,-,TRBV2,14,CASGPGGSGNTIYF,TGTGCCAGCGGACCGGGGGGCTCAGGAAACACCATATATTTT
TRBJ2-5,-,once,TRBV9,16,CASSVESGAIWETQYF,TGTGCCAGCAGCGTAGAATCCGGGGCGATCTGGGAGACCCAGTACTTC
TRBJ1-3,TRBD1,-,TRBV19,18,CASSPADRGLIGGNTIYF,TGTGCCAGTAGCCCCGCGGACAGGGGGCTGATAGGTGGAAACACCATATATTTT
TRBJ2-2,-,once,TRBV30,15,CAWSTTSRGTGELFF,TGTGCCTGGAGTACGACTAGCAGGGGCACCGGGGAGCTGTTTTTT
TRBJ1-4,-,once,TRBV3-1/TRBV3-2,15,CASSQGRAGPAVVFF,TGTGCCAGCAGCCAAGGTCGGGCAGGGCCCGCGGTAGTGTTTTTT
TRBJ2-2,TRBD2,-,TRBV10-3,18,CAISDPWGLGANTGELFF,TGTGCCATCAGTGACCCGTGGGGACTAGGCGCGAACACCGGGGAGCTGTTTTTT
TRBJ1-5,-,-,TRBV7-9,14,CASSLEGGNQPQHF,TGTGCCAGCAGCTTAGAGGGGGGTAATCAGCCCCAGCATTTT
TRBJ2-2,-,-,TRBV5-1,14,CASMAGQNTGELFF,TGCGCCAGCATGGCAGGGCAAAACACCGGGGAGCTGTTTTTT
TRBJ2-7,TRBD2,-,TRBV5-1,16,CASSLARTSGIYEQYF,TGCGCCAGCAGCTTGGCCAGGACTAGCGGGATATACGAGCAGTACTTC
TRBJ2-5,-,few,TRBV6-5,15,CASSYSSQRSSAQYF,TGTGCCAGCAGTTACTCATCTCAGCGGTCCTCGGCCCAGTACTTC
TRBJ2-6,-,-,TRBV2,14,CASSAVSGANVLTF,TGTGCCAGCAGTGCAGTCTCTGGGGCCAACGTCCTGACTTTC
TRBJ2-1,TRBD2,-,TRBV30,13,CAWASGLLNEQFF,TGTGCCTGGGCTAGCGGGCTTTTAAATGAGCAGTTCTTC
TRBJ2-2,-,-,TRBV3-1/TRBV3-2,16,CASSQNRVTDTGELFF,TGTGCCAGCAGCCAGAACAGGGTTACGGACACCGGGGAGCTGTTTTTT
TRBJ2-1,TRBD2,-,TRBV5-4,16,CASSGTSGRAYNEQFF,TGTGCCAGCAGCGGGACTAGCGGCCGGGCCTACAATGAGCAGTTCTTC
TRBJ2-1,-,-,TRBV7-9,14,CASSLAATRGEQFF,TGTGCCAGCAGCTTAGCGGCCACTAGGGGTGAGCAGTTCTTC
TRBJ2-1,-,-,TRBV19,14,CASSSGSAYNEQFF,TGTGCCAGTAGTTCAGGGTCCGCCTACAATGAGCAGTTCTTC
TRBJ1-2,-,-,TRBV30,11,CALDILYGYTF,TGTGCCTTGGACATCCTCTATGGCTACACCTTC
TRBJ1-3,TRBD1,-,TRBV9,16,CASSSRSGTAGNTIYF,TGTGCCAGCAGCTCACGTTCCGGGACAGCTGGAAACACCATATATTTT
TRBJ2-3,TRBD2,-,TRBV10-1,14,CASERWLAGDTQYF,TGCGCCAGCGAAAGATGGCTAGCGGGAGACACGCAGTATTTT
TRBJ1-2,-,-,TRBV4-3,15,CASSHGSDGLLGYTF,TGCGCCAGCAGCCACGGTTCTGACGGACTCCTTGGCTACACCTTC
TRBJ2-5,TRBD2,once,TRBV14,17,CASSQDLVREVGETQYF,TGTGCCAGCAGCCAAGATCTTGTCCGGGAGGTGGGAGAGACCCAGTACTTC
TRBJ2-1,-,-,TRBV7-9,14,CASSLARGRDEQFF,TGTGCCAGCAGCTTAGCCAGGGGTAGAGATGAGCAGTTCTTC
TRBJ1-4,-,-,TRBV19,15,CASSIDHKDLAKLFF,TGTGCCAGTAGTATAGATCACAAGGATCTGGCAAAACTGTTTTTT
TRBJ1-1,-,-,TRBV3-1/TRBV3-2,12,CASSPKNTEAFF,TGTGCCAGCAGCCCAAAGAACACTGAAGCTTTCTTT
TRBJ2-7,TRBD1,-,TRBV27,14,CASSRGGPSYEQYF,TGTGCCAGCAGCCGAGGGGGCCCTTCCTACGAGCAGTACTTC
TRBJ2-7,TRBD1,-,TRBV30,14,CAWKAVKGAYEQYF,TGTGCCTGGAAAGCGGTGAAGGGGGCTTACGAGCAGTACTTC
TRBJ2-5,-,-,TRBV14,13,CASSPDRQETQYF,TGTGCCAGCAGCCCCGACAGGCAAGAGACCCAGTACTTC
TRBJ1-1,-,-,TRBV5-1,15,CASSPFQGRDTEAFF,TGCGCCAGCAGTCCTTTCCAGGGGAGAGACACTGAAGCTTTCTTT
TRBJ2-1,TRBD2,-,TRBV11-2,16,CASRASGRAYQNEQFF,TGTGCCAGCAGGGCTAGCGGGAGGGCCTATCAAAATGAGCAGTTCTTC
TRBJ1-2,-,few,TRBV18,16,CASSPRTAGLDYGYTF,TGTGCCAGCTCACCAAGGACGGCAGGGCTCGACTATGGCTACACCTTC
TRBJ2-7,TRBD1,-,TRBV7-2,15,CASSFTGEESHEQYF,TGTGCCAGCAGCTTCACAGGGGAAGAGTCCCACGAGCAGTACTTC
TRBJ1-4,-,once,TRBV6-6,14,CASRMGGYGEKLFF,TGTGCCAGCAGGATGGGGGGGTATGGAGAAAAACTGTTTTTT
TRBJ2-1,-,once,TRBV29-1,12,CNIYASYNEQFF,TGCAACATCTACGCCTCCTACAATGAGCAGTTCTTC
TRBJ2-5,TRBD2,-,TRBV5-6,17,CASSQYPSGRNKETQYF,TGTGCCAGCAGCCAGTACCCTAGCGGGAGGAACAAAGAGACCCAGTACTTC
TRBJ2-3,-,-,TRBV25-1,13,CASAGQLTDTQYF,TGTGCCAGCGCGGGCCAACTCACAGATACGCAGTATTTT
TRBJ2-7,TRBD2,-,TRBV9,14,CASSTRSSGSEQYF,TGTGCCAGCAGCACGAGGAGTAGCGGGAGCGAGCAGTACTTC
TRBJ2-5,TRBD2,-,TRBV9,17,CASSVEGSGRPQETQYF,TGTGCCAGCAGCGTAGAAGGAAGCGGGAGGCCCCAAGAGACCCAGTACTTC
TRBJ2-7,-,-,TRBV5-6,17,CASSLRVTGNRRYEQYF,TGTGCCAGCAGCTTGAGGGTTACAGGAAATCGACGGTACGAGCAGTACTTC
TRBJ1-5,-,few,TRBV6-5,14,CASSSFQGSQPQHF,TGTGCCAGCAGTTCTTTCCAGGGGTCGCAGCCCCAGCATTTT